This TCR beta chain is drawn from a study of CD8+CD57+ T cells in acquired aplastic anemia. Study-level background: The study obtained an average of about 3.4 ug of DNA from sorted CD4+ and CD8+ cells.

This clonotype was counted a single time. The antigen is not known. With V trimmed by 4 bases and J by 4 bases, 6 bases remained unmatched. The CDR3 has 14 amino acids. Looked up from germline, CDR1 is MNHNY and CDR2 is SVGAGI (reference sequence). Study-level results: Comparison of patients with controls identified twenty-nine shared CD8+ CDR3 sequences. A significant difference in CD8+ Simpson's diversity between patients and controls was not found.

Genomic DNA provided the template from which TCR beta VDJ and CDR3 profiles were obtained. TCRdb independently ran MiXCR on the reads; one entry per CDR3 protein. The top ten clones hold 7% to 9% of a sample with about 270,000 distinct CDR3 sequences, around 60% of them seen once. This sequence was found in a human donor with severe aplastic anemia or a healthy control (not recorded which). The chain combines TRBV6-6 with TRBJ2-7; 8 bases map to TRBD1. The sample consisted of sorted CD4+, CD8+, or CD8+CD57+ T cells (not recorded which) from PBMCs. The CDR3 here is CASSSAGTGYEQYF. The CDR3 nucleotides read TGTGCCAGCAGTTCTGCCGGGACAGGTTACGAGCAGTACTTC.